This TCR beta chain comes out of a study of cytotoxic CD8 clonotypes in ibrutinib-treated CLL. Using immunoSEQ multiplex PCR, the repertoire was profiled, and TCRdb retains in-frame clones only, with some absent. The data hold 90,000 to 150,000 clones, with roughly 60% observed a single time. Trimming took 5 bases from V and 4 from J, leaving 11 bases between them. Germline-derived CDR1 and CDR2 are MRHNA and SNTAGT. The length of the CDR3 is 13 residues. This clonotype was obtained from a human donor with chronic lymphocytic leukemia. The J gene is TRBJ2-5, the V gene TRBV6-4; perhaps TRBD1 as D (6 bases). The material was PBMCs, obtained after 24 months of ibrutinib treatment. DNA for the CDR3: TGTGCCAGCAGTCAGGGGTGGGGAGAGACCCAGTACTTC. Amino acids: CASSQGWGETQYF.